This paragraph covers one T cell receptor (beta chain) sequence. These data come from a study of blood T cells in healthy people across ages. Then a second PCR, running about 6 to 12 cycles, was carried out with a sample-barcoded 5' primer and a J-beta primer mix. Every single cDNA molecule received a tag from a template-switch adaptor with 12 random nucleotides. MiXCR was run by TCRdb on the 5' RACE reads, yielding one entry per CDR3 protein. The table shows around 2 million distinct CDR3 sequences, with about two fifths occurring only once. Every donor contributed about 10 milliliters of peripheral blood by blood draw. Trimming left V 6 bases short and J 3 bases short, with 18 bases between. The germline V gene has CDR1 MDHEN and CDR2 SYDVKM. The CDR3 has 16 amino acids.

This chain joins TRBV28 and TRBJ1-5; D is undetermined. Sequenced sample: blood. The clonotype comes from a human donor in good health. CDR3 amino acids: CASSPLPVANNQPQHF. CDR3 DNA: TGTGCCAGCAGCCCCCTACCAGTTGCGAACAATCAGCCCCAGCATTTT.